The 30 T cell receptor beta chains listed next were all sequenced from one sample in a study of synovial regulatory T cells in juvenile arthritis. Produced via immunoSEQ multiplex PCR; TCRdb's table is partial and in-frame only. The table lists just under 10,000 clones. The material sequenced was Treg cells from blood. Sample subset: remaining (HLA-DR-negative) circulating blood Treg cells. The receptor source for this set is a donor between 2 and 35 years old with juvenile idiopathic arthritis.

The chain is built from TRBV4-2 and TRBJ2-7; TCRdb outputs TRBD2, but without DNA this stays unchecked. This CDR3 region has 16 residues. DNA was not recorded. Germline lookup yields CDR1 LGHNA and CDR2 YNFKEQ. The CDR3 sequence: CASSLGLAGVTAEQYF.

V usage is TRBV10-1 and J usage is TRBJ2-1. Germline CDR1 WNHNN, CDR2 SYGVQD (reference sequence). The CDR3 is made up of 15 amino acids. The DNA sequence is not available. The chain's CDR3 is CASSETASSYNEQFF.

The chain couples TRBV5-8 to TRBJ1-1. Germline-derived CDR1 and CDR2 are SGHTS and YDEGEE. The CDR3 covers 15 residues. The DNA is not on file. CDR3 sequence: CASSLGTGRETEAFF.

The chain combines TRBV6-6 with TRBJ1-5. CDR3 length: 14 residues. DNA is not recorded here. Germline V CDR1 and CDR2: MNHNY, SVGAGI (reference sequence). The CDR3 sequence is CASSIGLSNQPQHF.

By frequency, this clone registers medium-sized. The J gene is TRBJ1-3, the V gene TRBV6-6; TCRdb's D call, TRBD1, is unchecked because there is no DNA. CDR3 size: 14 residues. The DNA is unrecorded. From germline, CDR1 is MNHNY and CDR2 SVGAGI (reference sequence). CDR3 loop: CASSYGAGVYTIYF.

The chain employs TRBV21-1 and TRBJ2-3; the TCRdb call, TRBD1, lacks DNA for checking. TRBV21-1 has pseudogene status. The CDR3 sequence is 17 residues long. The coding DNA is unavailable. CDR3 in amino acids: CASSKAQVKVSTDTQYF.

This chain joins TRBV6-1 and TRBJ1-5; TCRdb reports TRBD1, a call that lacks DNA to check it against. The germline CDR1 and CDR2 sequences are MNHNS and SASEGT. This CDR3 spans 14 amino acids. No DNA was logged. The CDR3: CASSTRTGNQPQHF.

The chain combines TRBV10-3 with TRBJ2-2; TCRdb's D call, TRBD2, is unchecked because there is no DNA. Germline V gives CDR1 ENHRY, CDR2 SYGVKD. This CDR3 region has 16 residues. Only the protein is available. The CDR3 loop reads CAISDLAVINTGELFF.

The CDR3 sequence is CASSERVSGRPYEQYF. The rearrangement links TRBV2 to TRBJ2-7. Per the germline V gene, CDR1 is SNHLY and CDR2 is FYNNEI. This CDR3 has 16 amino acids. No DNA has been recorded.

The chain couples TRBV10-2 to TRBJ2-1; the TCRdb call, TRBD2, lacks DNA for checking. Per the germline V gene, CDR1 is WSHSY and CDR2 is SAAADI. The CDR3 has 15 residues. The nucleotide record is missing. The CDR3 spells CASTSERGPRNEQFF.

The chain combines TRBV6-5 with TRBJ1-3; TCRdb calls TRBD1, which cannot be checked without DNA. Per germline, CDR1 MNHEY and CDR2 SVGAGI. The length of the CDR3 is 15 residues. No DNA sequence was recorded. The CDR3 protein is CASSYAPGTGNTIYF.

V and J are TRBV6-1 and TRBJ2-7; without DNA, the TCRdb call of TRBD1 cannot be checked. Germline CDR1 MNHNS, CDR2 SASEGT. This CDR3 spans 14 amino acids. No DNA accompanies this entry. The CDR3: CASSWDRGNYEQYF.

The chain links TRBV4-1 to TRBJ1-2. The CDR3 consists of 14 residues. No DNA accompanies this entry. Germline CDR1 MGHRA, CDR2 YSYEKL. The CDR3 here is CASSQEPVPYGYTF.

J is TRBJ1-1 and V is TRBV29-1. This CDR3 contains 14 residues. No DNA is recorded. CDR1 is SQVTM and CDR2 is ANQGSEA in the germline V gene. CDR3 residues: CSVALKMGISEAFF.

This CDR3 is CSVGSSYEQYF. The rearrangement links TRBV29-1 to TRBJ2-7; the D call from TCRdb, TRBD1, cannot be confirmed without DNA. This CDR3 has 11 amino acids. DNA is not on record. Per the germline V gene, CDR1 is SQVTM and CDR2 is ANQGSEA.

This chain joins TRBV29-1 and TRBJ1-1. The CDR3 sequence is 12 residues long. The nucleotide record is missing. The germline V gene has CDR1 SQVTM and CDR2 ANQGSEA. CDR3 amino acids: CSVSQGGTEAFF.

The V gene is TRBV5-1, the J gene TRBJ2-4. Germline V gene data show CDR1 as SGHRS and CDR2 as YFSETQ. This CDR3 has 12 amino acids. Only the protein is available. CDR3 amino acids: CASSLGGNIQYF. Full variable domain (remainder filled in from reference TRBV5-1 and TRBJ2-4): KAGVTQTPRYLIKTRGQQVTLSCSPISGHRSVSWYQQTPGQGLQFLFEYFSETQRNKGNFPGRFSGRQFSNSRSEMNVSTLELGDSALYLCASSLGGNIQYFGAGTRLSVL.

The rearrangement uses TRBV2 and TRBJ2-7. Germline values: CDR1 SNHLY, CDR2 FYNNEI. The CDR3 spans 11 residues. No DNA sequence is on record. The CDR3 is CASRVIQEEYF. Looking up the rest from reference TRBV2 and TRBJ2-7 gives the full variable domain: EPEVTQTPSHQVTQMGQEVILRCVPISNHLYFYWYRQILGQKVEFLVSFYNNEISEKSEIFDDQFSVERPDGSNFTLKIRSTKLEDSAMYFCASRVIQEEYFGPGTRLTVT.

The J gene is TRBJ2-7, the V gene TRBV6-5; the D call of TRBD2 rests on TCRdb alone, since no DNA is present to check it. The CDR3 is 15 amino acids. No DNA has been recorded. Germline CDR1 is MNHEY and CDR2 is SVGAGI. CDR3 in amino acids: CASSSGLALSYEQYF.

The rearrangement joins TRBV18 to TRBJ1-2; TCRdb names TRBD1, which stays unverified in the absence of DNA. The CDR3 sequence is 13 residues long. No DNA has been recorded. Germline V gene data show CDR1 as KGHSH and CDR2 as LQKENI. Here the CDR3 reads CASSPDRGHGYTF.

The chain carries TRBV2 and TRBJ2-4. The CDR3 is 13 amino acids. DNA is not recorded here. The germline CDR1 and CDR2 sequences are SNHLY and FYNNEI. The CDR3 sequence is CATNLGTKNIQYF.

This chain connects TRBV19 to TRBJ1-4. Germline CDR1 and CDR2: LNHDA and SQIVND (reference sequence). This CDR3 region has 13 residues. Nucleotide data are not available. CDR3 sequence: CASSGGSNEKLFF.

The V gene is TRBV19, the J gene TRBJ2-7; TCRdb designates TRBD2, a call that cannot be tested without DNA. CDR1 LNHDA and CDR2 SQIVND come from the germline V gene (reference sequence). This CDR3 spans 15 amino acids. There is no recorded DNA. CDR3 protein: CASQGAGGPSYEQYF.

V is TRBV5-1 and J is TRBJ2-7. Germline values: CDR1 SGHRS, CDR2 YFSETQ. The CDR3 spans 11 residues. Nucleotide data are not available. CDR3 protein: CASSPTHEQYF.

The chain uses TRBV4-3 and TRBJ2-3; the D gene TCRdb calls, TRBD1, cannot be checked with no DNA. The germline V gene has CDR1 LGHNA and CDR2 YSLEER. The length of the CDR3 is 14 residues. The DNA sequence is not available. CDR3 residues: CASSPSTFTDTQYF.

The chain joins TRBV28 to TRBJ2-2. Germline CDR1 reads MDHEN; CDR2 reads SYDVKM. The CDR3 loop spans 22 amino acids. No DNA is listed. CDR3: CASSLFDTTRQAGQLITGELFF.

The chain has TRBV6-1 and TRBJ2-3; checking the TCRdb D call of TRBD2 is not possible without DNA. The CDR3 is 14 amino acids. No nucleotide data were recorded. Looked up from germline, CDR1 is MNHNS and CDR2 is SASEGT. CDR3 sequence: CASSVAGVVDTQYF.

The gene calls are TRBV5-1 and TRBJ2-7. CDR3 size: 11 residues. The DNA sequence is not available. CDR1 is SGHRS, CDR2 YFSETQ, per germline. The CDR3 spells CASSLGYEQYF.

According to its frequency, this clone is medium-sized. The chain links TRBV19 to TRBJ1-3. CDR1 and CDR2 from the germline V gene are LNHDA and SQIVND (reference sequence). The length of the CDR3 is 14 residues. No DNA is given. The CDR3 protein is CASSMRGTGNTIYF. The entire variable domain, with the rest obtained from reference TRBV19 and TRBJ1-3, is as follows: DGGITQSPKYLFRKEGQNVTLSCEQNLNHDAMYWYRQDPGQGLRLIYYSQIVNDFQKGDIAEGYSVSREKKESFPLTVTSAQKNPTAFYLCASSMRGTGNTIYFGEGSWLTVV.

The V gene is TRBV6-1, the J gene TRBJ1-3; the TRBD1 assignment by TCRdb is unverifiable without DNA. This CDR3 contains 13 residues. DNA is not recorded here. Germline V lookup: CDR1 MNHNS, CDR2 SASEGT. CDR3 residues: CASGASSGNTIYF.